The 25 T cell receptor beta chains reported below all come from one sample, sequenced in a study of memory CD4+ T cells and cytomegalovirus serostatus. The method was immunoSEQ multiplex PCR; TCRdb's version includes in-frame clones alone and lacks a portion of them. The sample records approximately 30,000 clones, around 76% being singletons. The sort gate was single viable CD3+CD4+CD8-CD45RO+ cells for memory CD4+ T cells. Sequencing was carried out using memory CD4+ T cells from blood. These receptors were collected from an adult in good health and CMV-seronegative. Some clones in this sample may be carry-over from other donors' samples.

This clone was detected only a few times. The rearrangement joins TRBV2 to TRBJ1-5; D is undetermined. The V end lost 1 base, the J end lost 5 bases, and 12 bases lay between the germline ends. The CDR3 has 15 amino acids. Per germline, CDR1 SNHLY and CDR2 FYNNEI. CDR3 region: CASSEGVQRDQPQHF. CDR3 coding DNA: TGTGCCAGCAGTGAAGGGGTACAAAGGGATCAGCCCCAGCATTTT.

The V call is TRBV2, the J call TRBJ2-1; TRBD2 matches 9 bases. Germline loops: CDR1 SNHLY, CDR2 FYNNEI. This CDR3 comprises 15 residues. V shed 11 bases, J shed 5 bases, and the junction held 13 bases outside the gene matches. CDR3: CASTGGSSGNNEQFF. The CDR3 DNA is TGTGCCTCCACTGGGGGGTCTAGCGGGAACAATGAGCAGTTCTTC. Filled out from reference TRBV2 and TRBJ2-1, the complete variable domain reads EPEVTQTPSHQVTQMGQEVILRCVPISNHLYFYWYRQILGQKVEFLVSFYNNEISEKSEIFDDQFSVERPDGSNFTLKIRSTKLEDSAMYFCASTGGSSGNNEQFFGPGTRLTVL.

This clone was detected a few times. The chain carries TRBV5-1 and TRBJ1-2, with D possibly TRBD1 on 6 matching bases. Deletions cut 4 bases from V and 8 bases from J, with 21 bases between. The CDR3 has 15 amino acids. Germline loops: CDR1 SGHRS, CDR2 YFSETQ. CDR3 sequence (DNA): TGCGCCAGCAGCACTGGGGGCGGCCGGGTGTGGGGCTACACCTTC. Protein sequence: CASSTGGGRVWGYTF.

The chain joins TRBV19 to TRBJ2-5; D might be TRBD2 (6 bases). Germline V gene data show CDR1 as LNHDA and CDR2 as SQIVND (reference sequence). There are 14 residues in the CDR3. V lost 4 bases and J lost 1, with 10 bases in between. CDR3 residues: CASSNGGIQETQYF. The CDR3 coding sequence is TGTGCCAGTAGTAATGGGGGGATCCAAGAGACCCAGTACTTC.

The rearrangement links TRBV6-1 to TRBJ2-7; 8 bases match TRBD1. The ends lost 2 bases at V and 2 bases at J; junction bases unmatched: 5. This CDR3 contains 15 residues. Looked up from germline, CDR1 is MNHNS and CDR2 is SASEGT. CDR3 sequence reads: CASSEMGRGPYEQYF. CDR3 in DNA: TGTGCCAGCAGTGAAATGGGCAGGGGGCCCTACGAGCAGTACTTC.

The V gene is TRBV10-2, the J gene TRBJ2-5, with a tentative D call TRBD2 (6 bases). Germline V gene lookup returns CDR1 WSHSY and CDR2 SAAADI. The V end lost 2 bases, the J end lost 13 bases, and 17 bases lay between the germline ends. CDR3 length: 13 amino acids. The CDR3 sequence: CASSEKAPGTPYF. The CDR3, as DNA: TGCGCCAGCAGTGAGAAGGCCCCCGGGACTCCGTACTTC.

The V gene is TRBV27, the J gene TRBJ2-5; D not certain. This CDR3 contains 11 residues. The V end was cut by 6 bases, the J end by 7 bases, with 9 bases between. The germline V gene encodes CDR1 MNHEY and CDR2 SMNVEV (reference sequence). The DNA for the CDR3 is TGTGCCAGCAGCCGATATGGGACCCAGTACTTC. This gives the protein CASSRYGTQYF.

The chain uses TRBV15 and TRBJ2-5; D perhaps matches TRBD2 (6 bases). V lost 3 bases, J lost 5 bases, and 13 bases lay in between. CDR3 length: 14 residues. Germline V gene sequence: CDR1 LNHNV, CDR2 YYDKDF (reference sequence). CDR3 sequence (DNA): TGTGCCACCAGCAGGGGAGGTGGACGGGAGACCCAGTACTTC. Translation gives CATSRGGGRETQYF. Supplemented by reference TRBV15 and TRBJ2-5, the full variable domain reads DAMVIQNPRYQVTQFGKPVTLSCSQTLNHNVMYWYQQKSSQAPKLLFHYYDKDFNNEADTPDNFQSRRPNTSFCFLDIRSPGLGDTAMYLCATSRGGGRETQYFGPGTRLLVL.

This chain links TRBV4-2 with TRBJ1-2; D is perhaps TRBD1 (5 bases). CDR3 length: 15 amino acids. In germline, CDR1 is LGHNA, CDR2 YNFKEQ. Trimming pared 4 bases from V and 0 bases from J, leaving 12 bases between. CDR3 coding DNA: TGTGCCAGCAGCCGCCAAGAGGGGTCTAACTATGGCTACACCTTC. Its protein is CASSRQEGSNYGYTF.

The J gene is TRBJ2-2, the V gene TRBV19, with D possibly matching TRBD1 (6 bases). This CDR3 contains 14 residues. The V end lost 5 bases, the J end lost 5 bases, and 12 bases lay between the germline ends. The germline V gene encodes CDR1 LNHDA and CDR2 SQIVND (reference sequence). The CDR3 nucleotides read TGTGCCAGTAGTTCGCAGGGGAGAACCGGGGAGCTGTTTTTT. It codes for CASSSQGRTGELFF.

This clone showed up just a few times. The junction does not match germline at one end; this may be a read error. The V call is TRBV5-6, the J call TRBJ1-6; D might be TRBD1 (5 bases). Germline-derived CDR1 and CDR2 are SGHDT and YYEEEE. The length of the CDR3 is 12 residues. CDR3 DNA sequence: TGTGCCAGCAGCAAAGCGGGACGGGGTGTACATTTT. Its translation: CASSKAGRGVHF.

J is TRBJ1-5 and V is TRBV7-2, with TRBD1 matching over 7 bases. The CDR3 spans 14 residues. J was trimmed by 7 bases and V by 1 base; bases with no gene match: 4. Germline lookup yields CDR1 SGHTA and CDR2 FQGNSA. The CDR3 loop is CASSLDRGGQPQHF. The DNA of the CDR3 is TGTGCCAGCAGCTTAGACAGGGGCGGGCAGCCCCAGCATTTT. Based on the CDR3 plus reference TRBV7-2 and TRBJ1-5, the full variable domain is GAGVSQSPSNKVTEKGKDVELRCDPISGHTALYWYRQSLGQGLEFLIYFQGNSAPDKSGLPSDRFSAERTGGSVSTLTIQRTQQEDSAVYLCASSLDRGGQPQHFGDGTRLSIL.

The chain has TRBV30 and TRBJ2-2; maybe TRBD1 (5 bases). Germline V lookup: CDR1 GTSNPN, CDR2 SVGIG (reference sequence). This CDR3 is built from 14 residues. Trimming left V 3 bases short and J 4 bases short, with 12 bases between. The CDR3 protein is CAWRVGAITGELFF. The CDR3 DNA reads TGTGCCTGGAGGGTAGGGGCCATCACCGGGGAGCTGTTTTTT.

The rearrangement links TRBV6-1 to TRBJ2-7; 7 nucleotides align to TRBD2. The CDR3 contains 13 residues. Germline values: CDR1 MNHNS, CDR2 SASEGT. The ends lost 7 bases at V and 7 bases at J; junction bases unmatched: 10. The CDR3 DNA follows: TGTGCCAGCAAAAGCGGGGACTCGAGGGAGCAGTACTTC. Translating it yields CASKSGDSREQYF.

This chain connects TRBV6-5 to TRBJ1-1, with 8 bases that match TRBD1. This CDR3 region has 14 residues. The ends lost 4 bases at V and 4 bases at J; junction bases unmatched: 5. Germline V CDR1 and CDR2: MNHEY, SVGAGI. The CDR3 region has the DNA TGTGCCAGCAGTTCCGGACAGGGCATCACTGAAGCTTTCTTT. Its translation is CASSSGQGITEAFF.

This clone has just one count. The CDR3 coding sequence is TGTGCCAGCAGCCAAGCGGGCAGGGAAGAGACCCAGTACTTC. Amino acids: CASSQAGREETQYF. The chain joins TRBV14 to TRBJ2-5, with D perhaps TRBD1 (5 bases). CDR1 and CDR2 (germline): SGHDN, FVKESK. The germline V and J ends were trimmed by 1 base and 3 bases, with 9 bases remaining between them. The CDR3 consists of 14 residues.

The rearrangement joins TRBV5-1 to TRBJ2-4; tentatively, D is TRBD1 (5 bases). Germline CDR1 is SGHRS and CDR2 is YFSETQ. The CDR3 has 15 amino acids. V was pared by 4 bases and J by 5 bases, with 16 bases between. CDR3 amino acids: CASSLNIGHQNIQYF. The CDR3 DNA reads as TGCGCCAGCAGCCTGAACATCGGACACCAAAACATTCAGTACTTC.

J is TRBJ2-1 and V is TRBV7-2, with D perhaps TRBD1 or TRBD2 (5 bases each). Germline loops: CDR1 SGHTA, CDR2 FQGNSA. The V gene lost 4 bases and the J gene lost 13 bases, with 20 bases spanning the gap. This CDR3 spans 14 amino acids. For the CDR3, the DNA is TGTGCCAGCAGCTACTTAGGCCGGGACGCCGACCAGTTCTTC. This gives the protein CASSYLGRDADQFF.

The DNA for the CDR3 is TGTGCCAGCAGCCAAGGGCGTGGTACTTTAAGTGAGACTGAAGCTTTCTTT. Translation: CASSQGRGTLSETEAFF. The chain employs TRBV4-2 and TRBJ1-1; D remains unclear. The germline CDR1 and CDR2 sequences are LGHNA and YNFKEQ. The CDR3 spans 17 residues. V gave up 1 base and J gave up 5 bases, with 20 bases separating them.

The chain recombines TRBV10-2 with TRBJ1-2; D not resolved. The V end was cut by 3 bases, the J end by 4 bases, with 6 bases between. Germline assignment: CDR1 WSHSY and CDR2 SAAADI. This CDR3 spans 12 amino acids. The DNA for the CDR3 is TGCGCCAGCAGTGACGGATCCTATGGCTACACCTTC. Translation gives CASSDGSYGYTF.

The V call is TRBV28, the J call TRBJ1-6; 7 bases agree with TRBD1. This CDR3 spans 16 amino acids. J was trimmed by 4 bases and V by 4 bases; bases with no gene match: 7. Germline loops: CDR1 MDHEN, CDR2 SYDVKM. The CDR3 loop is CASSSTTTGYNSPLHF. The CDR3 coding sequence is TGTGCCAGCAGTTCCACAACGACAGGGTATAATTCACCCCTCCACTTT.

The sample holds one count of this clone. This CDR3 is CASRTSRGGYNEQFF. The CDR3 DNA reads as TGTGCCAGTAGGACCTCGCGGGGGGGCTACAATGAGCAGTTCTTC. This rearrangement joins TRBV19 to TRBJ2-1, with 9 bases aligning to TRBD2. This CDR3 region has 15 residues. After removal of 6 bases from V and 3 bases from J, the junction contained 6 bases not matched to a gene. Germline lookup yields CDR1 LNHDA and CDR2 SQIVND (reference sequence).

The chain couples TRBV7-9 to TRBJ2-3; 11 positions agree with TRBD2. Germline CDR1 is SEHNR and CDR2 is FQNEAQ (reference sequence). The CDR3 loop spans 15 amino acids. V lost 1 base to trimming and J lost 4 bases; unmatched junction nucleotides: 1. Here the CDR3 reads CASSLDSGGADTQYF. As DNA, the CDR3 is TGTGCCAGCAGCTTAGATAGCGGGGGGGCAGATACGCAGTATTTT.

The gene calls are TRBV5-4 and TRBJ1-1, with D unresolved. The germline V gene encodes CDR1 SGHNT and CDR2 YYREEE (reference sequence). V was pared by 3 bases and J by 1 base, with 16 bases between. This CDR3 is built from 16 residues. The CDR3 loop reads CASSSSIRRQNTEAFF. Written as DNA, the CDR3 is TGTGCCAGCAGCTCGTCGATACGCAGGCAGAACACTGAAGCTTTCTTT.

The J gene is TRBJ1-4, the V gene TRBV5-1; 8 bases map to TRBD1. The CDR3 totals 17 residues. CDR1 and CDR2 from the germline V gene are SGHRS and YFSETQ. With V trimmed by 6 bases and J by 3 bases, 13 bases remained unmatched. CDR3: CASIIRTGTPSNEKLFF. The CDR3, as DNA: TGCGCCAGCATTATCAGGACAGGGACCCCCTCTAATGAAAAACTGTTTTTT.